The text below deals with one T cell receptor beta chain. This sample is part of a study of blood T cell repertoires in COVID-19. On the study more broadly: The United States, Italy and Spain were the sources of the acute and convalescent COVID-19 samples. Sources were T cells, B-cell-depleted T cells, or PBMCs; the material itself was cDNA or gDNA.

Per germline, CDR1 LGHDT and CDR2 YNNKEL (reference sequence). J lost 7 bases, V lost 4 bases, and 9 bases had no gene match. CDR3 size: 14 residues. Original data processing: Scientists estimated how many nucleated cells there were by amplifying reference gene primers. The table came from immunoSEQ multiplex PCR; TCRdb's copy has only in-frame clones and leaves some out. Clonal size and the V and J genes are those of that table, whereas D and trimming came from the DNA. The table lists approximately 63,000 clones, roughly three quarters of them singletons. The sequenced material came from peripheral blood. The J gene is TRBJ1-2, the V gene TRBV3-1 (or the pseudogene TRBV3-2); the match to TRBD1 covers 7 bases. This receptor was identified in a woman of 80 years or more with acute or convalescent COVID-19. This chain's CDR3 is CASSLQTGSRGYTF. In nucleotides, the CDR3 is TGTGCCAGCAGCCTCCAGACAGGGTCGCGTGGCTACACCTTC.